The clone carrying this T cell receptor (beta chain) showed up just a few times. The PCR made use of 60 Vbeta and 13 Jbeta primers. Per the authors' pipeline: A follow-up analysis tallied 73 million or so unique TCR beta chains, roughly 9.9 million shared. Clones were sequenced by immunoSEQ multiplex PCR, and TCRdb holds only the in-frame ones, with some missing. V, J and clone size derive from that table, while D and trimming were established from the DNA sequence. The sample lists around 76,000 clones; 65% to 75% were seen once. The data were taken from a study of cytomegalovirus exposure and HLA in healthy donors. With 3 bases removed from V and 4 bases from J, the gap between germline ends came to 7 bases. The CDR3 extends over 14 amino acids. From germline, CDR1 is MGHRA and CDR2 YSYEKL.

This receptor was taken from a woman aged 35 to 49 in good health and CMV-seropositive. Sequencing was performed on PBMCs. The rearrangement links TRBV4-1 to TRBJ2-6; D uncertain. CDR3 protein: CASSQPRGANVLTF. CDR3 nucleotides: TGCGCCAGCAGCCAGCCCAGGGGGGCCAACGTCCTGACTTTC.